Listed below are T cell receptor beta chains from one sample, sequenced in a study of shared clonotypes between healthy human individuals. Assay: immunoSEQ multiplex PCR; the TCRdb copy retains only in-frame clones and omits some. The sample includes roughly 1 million clones, approximately 80% of them seen just once. The sequencing sample was made of memory CD4+ T cells from PBMCs. These receptors were obtained from a man between 18 and 29 years old in good health. Some clones in this sample may be carry-over from other donors' samples. Both conserved end residues are part of each CDR3. The D gene is left open where the match is weak. The size of a clone is reported for some rows only, either as once, few or many, or as a class for expanded clones.

TRBV2	NA	TRBD2	TRBJ2-3	TGTGCCAGCACCCTTAGCGGGAGGACCGGCACAGATACGCAGTATTTT	CASTLSGRTGTDTQYF
TRBV7-2	NA	TRBD1	TRBJ1-1	TGTGCCAGCAGCCTCGCCGGGACAGGCGTTGTGAACACTGAAGCTTTCTTT	CASSLAGTGVVNTEAFF
TRBV21-1	NA	NA	TRBJ2-3	TGTGCCAGCAGCAAAGACAGAACCAGCACAGATACGCAGTATTTT	CASSKDRTSTDTQYF
TRBV7-9	NA	NA	TRBJ2-1	TGTGCCAGCAGCCCTCTGACAGGCTACTACAATGAGCAGTTCTTC	CASSPLTGYYNEQFF
TRBV2	NA	NA	TRBJ2-3	TGTGCCAGCAGTGAACCCCCGAGGGGGGGGACAGATACGCAGTATTTT	CASSEPPRGGTDTQYF
TRBV4-1	NA	TRBD1	TRBJ1-4	TGCGCCAGCAGCTATACACAGGGGGCGGTAGGGGAAAAACTGTTTTTT	CASSYTQGAVGEKLFF
TRBV2	NA	TRBD2	TRBJ2-2	TGTGCCAGCAGTCAAATGACCCCCAACCCGGGAGGTCAGAACACCGGGGAGCTGTTTTTT	CASSQMTPNPGGQNTGELFF
TRBV18	NA	TRBD1	TRBJ1-4	TGTGCCAGCTCGCCCCGGGGACAGGGGACAACTAATGAAAAACTGTTTTTT	CASSPRGQGTTNEKLFF
TRBV5-1	NA	NA	TRBJ2-5	TGCGCCAGCAGGAGGGGGGCTAGCCAAGAGACCCAGTACTTC	CASRRGASQETQYF
TRBV10-1	NA	NA	TRBJ1-1	TGCGCCAGCAGTGACGGCAGCCTTCTGTACACTGAAGCTTTCTTT	CASSDGSLLYTEAFF
TRBV27	NA	NA	TRBJ1-4	TGTGCCAGCAGTACCGGCGGGCGAGCAACTAATGAAAAACTGTTTTTT	CASSTGGRATNEKLFF
TRBV6-6	NA	TRBD2	TRBJ2-1	TGTGCCAGCAGCCCGGGACTAGTCAATGAGCAGTTCTTC	CASSPGLVNEQFF
TRBV28	NA	TRBD1	TRBJ1-3	TGTGCCAGCAGTTCCCAGGGGGCGGGAAACACCATATATTTT	CASSSQGAGNTIYF
TRBV9	NA	TRBD2	TRBJ2-3	TGTGCCAGCAGCGTAGTAGCGGGAGGCGCAGATACGCAGTATTTT	CASSVVAGGADTQYF
TRBV14	NA	TRBD1	TRBJ1-4	TGTGCCAGCAGCCAAGTCGGAGGACAGGGGAGTGAAAAACTGTTTTTT	CASSQVGGQGSEKLFF
TRBV27	few	NA	TRBJ1-5	TGTGCCAGCAGTCGAGTCAATCAGCCCCAGCATTTT	CASSRVNQPQHF
TRBV7-3	NA	NA	TRBJ2-7	TGTGCCAGCAGCTTACTAGGGCCTTCTGACGAGCAGTACTTC	CASSLLGPSDEQYF
TRBV28	NA	NA	TRBJ2-7	TGTGCCAGCAGTCCCCCAATCCCCCCCTACGAGCAGTACTTC	CASSPPIPPYEQYF
TRBV13	NA	NA	TRBJ1-1	TGTGCCAGCAGCCTGACGGCTAAGACTGAAGCTTTCTTT	CASSLTAKTEAFF
TRBV2	NA	TRBD2	TRBJ2-2	TGTGCCAGCAGGCGGACTAGCGGCGGTACCGGGGAGCTGTTTTTT	CASRRTSGGTGELFF
TRBV5-1	NA	NA	TRBJ2-7	TGCGCCAGCAGCTTGGCCGACATTCTGGGCAGGTCCTACGAGCAGTACTTC	CASSLADILGRSYEQYF
TRBV28	NA	TRBD1	TRBJ2-1	TGTGCCAGCAGTTTGGGGACAGGGAGCGTCTACAATGAGCAGTTCTTC	CASSLGTGSVYNEQFF
TRBV18	NA	NA	TRBJ1-2	TGTGCCAGCTCACCACCTTTTGGTCAGGGAAACTATGGCTACACCTTC	CASSPPFGQGNYGYTF
TRBV7-3	NA	TRBD1	TRBJ1-1	TGTGCCAGCAGCGAGACCGGGACAGCGAACACTGAAGCTTTCTTT	CASSETGTANTEAFF